The present entry profiles one T cell receptor (beta chain) with its context. The antigen remains undetermined. V shed 1 base and J shed 9 bases, with 4 bases lying between them. This CDR3 is built from 12 residues. All unsorted peripheral T cells were captured because whole blood was used without fractionation. cDNA was made from approximately 500 ng RNA using alpha and beta constant primers. Each of the alpha and beta chains got its own library through chain-specific third strand synthesis with indices. TCRdb reprocessed the 5' RACE reads via MiXCR and lists one record per CDR3 protein. The table includes roughly 9,300 distinct CDR3 sequences, about 10% detected once. The data stem from a study of HIV-infected patients and healthy controls. Study-wide findings and caveats: Compared with untreated HIV+ repertoires, healthy controls showed roughly threefold more distinct CDR3s and higher Shannon diversity. Compared with controls, mean Gini indices were significantly raised in HIV-infected repertoires, possibly indicating oligoclonality. HIV+ repertoires were severely depleted of MAIT alpha-chain CDR3s, unlike healthy controls. Eight alpha and eight beta V genes differed significantly in mean usage between HIV-infected patients and controls.

The chain carries TRBV12-3 or TRBV12-4 and TRBJ1-6; D gene uncertain. This TCR was recovered from an adult with HIV infection. Sample: blood, taken before antiretroviral therapy. Here the CDR3 reads CASSLGVSPLHF. The CDR3 DNA reads TGTGCCAGCAGTTTAGGGGTTTCACCCCTCCACTTT.